This T cell receptor beta chain was retrieved from a study of OX40 agonist ivuxolimab in advanced cancers. Study-level points and caveats: At 0.1-3.0 mg/kg, partial responders had clonal expansion among the lowest observed.

V lost 5 bases and J 0 bases, leaving 11 bases between the germline ends. The germline V gene encodes CDR1 SGHAT and CDR2 FQNNGV. There are 15 residues in the CDR3. About this clone: Its antigen is not known.

Sequencing used immunoSEQ multiplex PCR; TCRdb keeps in-frame clones, though not all of them. This table has about 73,000 clones, around 90% appearing once. The chain links TRBV11-2 to TRBJ2-4; D may be TRBD2 (5 bases). This receptor was taken from an adult with an advanced solid tumor such as melanoma, head and neck, liver or kidney cancer. The sample was CD4+ or CD8+ T cells sorted from blood, taken in a trial of the OX40 agonist ivuxolimab. DNA for the CDR3: TGTGCCAGCAGCCCAGAAGGACTAGCCAAAAACATTCAGTACTTC. Its translation is CASSPEGLAKNIQYF. The full variable domain, in which reference TRBV11-2 and TRBJ2-4 provide the parts outside the CDR3, is EAGVAQSPRYKIIEKRQSVAFWCNPISGHATLYWYQQILGQGPKLLIQFQNNGVVDDSQLPKDRFSAERLKGVDSTLKIQPAKLEDSAVYLCASSPEGLAKNIQYFGAGTRLSVL.